This T cell receptor beta chain was retrieved from a study of CXCR3-negative and CXCR3-positive naive CD8 T cells. The CDR3 totals 17 residues. The germline gives CDR1 LNHDA, CDR2 SQIVND (reference sequence). Researchers prepared the TRB cDNA libraries using 5' RACE with UMI labels. TCRdb re-called the 5' RACE reads and shows each CDR3 protein once, DNA omitted. Here the sample table reports about 43,000 distinct CDR3 sequences. Sequencing was done on a sample of memory CD8+ T cells from blood. The sequence derives from a human donor in good health. Some clones in this sample may be carry-over from other donors' samples. J is TRBJ1-1 and V is TRBV19; TCRdb names TRBD1, which stays unverified in the absence of DNA. The CDR3 region is CASSIITRGRMNTEAFF.